Listed below are T cell receptor beta chains from one sample, sequenced in a study of blood T cell repertoires in COVID-19. TCRdb's table, derived via immunoSEQ multiplex PCR, lists solely in-frame clones and lacks some. The table records 180,000 or so clones, 80% to 85% of them present only once. Material for sequencing was peripheral blood. The receptors here all came from a woman in her 70s with COVID-19, enrolled during active disease. Both conserved end residues are part of each CDR3. D genes are given only for firm matches. The size field is filled for only some rows; it gives once, few, many or a size class.

D | length | J | V | size | DNA | CDR3
TRBD1 | 15 | TRBJ2-2 | TRBV24-1 | once | TGTGCCACCAGGAAACAGGGGACGCTCCACCGGGAACTGTTTTTT | CATRKQGTLHRELFF
TRBD2 | 15 | TRBJ2-2 | TRBV9 | NA | TGTGCCAGCAGCAAACTAGCGGGGAACACCGGGGAGCTGTTTTTT | CASSKLAGNTGELFF
NA | 12 | TRBJ1-2 | TRBV19 | NA | TGTGCCAGTACCGGAAAAAGAGGGGGCTACACCTTC | CASTGKRGGYTF
TRBD1 | 14 | TRBJ2-1 | TRBV19 | NA | TGTGCCAGTAGTGCGACAGGGTCCGGGCATGAGCAGTTCTTC | CASSATGSGHEQFF
TRBD1 | 13 | TRBJ2-3 | TRBV7-7 | NA | TGTGCTAGCAGCCTCGACAGGGGAGATACGCAGTATTTT | CASSLDRGDTQYF
TRBD2 | 16 | TRBJ2-7 | TRBV11-2 | NA | TGTGCCAGCAGCTTAACACTAGCGGGAGTCGGGTACGAGCAGTACTTC | CASSLTLAGVGYEQYF
TRBD1 | 13 | TRBJ1-4 | TRBV6-5 | NA | TGTGCCAGCAGCCGACAGGGTGGGGAAAAACTGTTTTTT | CASSRQGGEKLFF
TRBD2 | 16 | TRBJ2-2 | TRBV29-1 | NA | TGCAGCGTTGAAGATCTAGGAAGCGGGGGGACCGGGGAGCTGTTTTTT | CSVEDLGSGGTGELFF
NA | 13 | TRBJ1-1 | TRBV28 | NA | TGTGCCAGCAGTTTATGGGGCGGGTCTGAAGCTTTCTTT | CASSLWGGSEAFF
NA | 12 | TRBJ1-2 | TRBV28 | NA | TGTGCCAGCGGTAGTGGGAGCTATGGCTACACCTTC | CASGSGSYGYTF
NA | 13 | TRBJ2-7 | TRBV30 | NA | TGTGCCTGGAAGGACAGCGGGACGGGCGAGCAGTACTTC | CAWKDSGTGEQYF
NA | 15 | TRBJ1-1 | TRBV28 | NA | TGTGCCAGCAGTGCACAGGGCAAAGTAGGCACTGAAGCTTTCTTT | CASSAQGKVGTEAFF
TRBD2 | 17 | TRBJ2-1 | TRBV27 | NA | TGTGCCAGCACCCCATTGGGGGGGGTCAGGGAAGGCAATGAGCAGTTCTTC | CASTPLGGVREGNEQFF
TRBD2 | 14 | TRBJ2-2 | TRBV7-2 | NA | TGTGCCAGTACTAGCGGGCTGAACACCGGGGAGCTGTTTTTT | CASTSGLNTGELFF
NA | 11 | TRBJ1-1 | TRBV1 | NA | TGCACCAGCAGAAGCGGGACTGAAGCTTTCTTT | CTSRSGTEAFF
NA | 18 | TRBJ1-3 | TRBV9 | NA | TGTGCCAGCAGCGCATCTATCCTTTCGACAGGTAGAGGAAACACCATATATTTT | CASSASILSTGRGNTIYF
TRBD2 | 14 | TRBJ2-7 | TRBV19 | NA | TGTGCCAGTACCCTACTAGCGGGAGGAGGCGAGCAGTACTTC | CASTLLAGGGEQYF
TRBD2 | 16 | TRBJ2-7 | TRBV5-1 | few | TGCGCCGGTAGCGGACTAGCGGGAGGGAGCTCCTACGAGCAGTACTTC | CAGSGLAGGSSYEQYF
NA | 11 | TRBJ2-3 | TRBV5-6 | NA | TGTGCCAGCAGCTTGCAAGATACGCAGTATTTT | CASSLQDTQYF
NA | 15 | TRBJ1-4 | TRBV6-5 | NA | TGTGCCAGCAGTTACAGGAGGGACTCCCGTGAAAAACTGTTTTTT | CASSYRRDSREKLFF
TRBD1 | 17 | TRBJ2-3 | TRBV24-1 | NA | TGTGCCACCAGTGATCTTCTCGGGACAGCCAACACAGATACGCAGTATTTT | CATSDLLGTANTDTQYF
TRBD1 | 16 | TRBJ1-2 | TRBV6-6 | NA | TGTGCCAGCAGTTACGCCGGGACAGGGAGGGACTATGGCTACACCTTC | CASSYAGTGRDYGYTF
TRBD1 | 16 | TRBJ2-7 | TRBV4-2 | many | TGTGCCAGCAGCCAAGGATGGACAGGGAGCTCCTACGAGCAGTACTTC | CASSQGWTGSSYEQYF
TRBD1 | 16 | TRBJ1-2 | TRBV6-5 | NA | TGTGCCAGCAGTTCGGGCGCATCACAGGGGAGCTATGGCTACACCTTC | CASSSGASQGSYGYTF
NA | 15 | TRBJ1-6 | TRBV5-1 | NA | TGCGCCAGCAGCCTGGGGGGCATTGGTAATTCACCCCTCCACTTT | CASSLGGIGNSPLHF
TRBD1 | 14 | TRBJ1-1 | TRBV2 | once | TGTGCCAGCAGTGGACAGGGGGAAGTAACTGAAGCTTTCTTT | CASSGQGEVTEAFF
NA | 14 | TRBJ1-1 | TRBV30 | NA | TGTGCCTGGAGTCCACGGTATCCTAACACTGAAGCTTTCTTT | CAWSPRYPNTEAFF
NA | 12 | TRBJ2-2 | TRBV27 | NA | TGTGCCAGCAAGGTATCAGGCGGGGAGCTGTTTTTT | CASKVSGGELFF
NA | 14 | TRBJ2-7 | TRBV7-2 | NA | TGTGCCAGCAGCTTAGGTCGACAGAGGACAGACTTCTACTTC | CASSLGRQRTDFYF
NA | 16 | TRBJ2-2 | TRBV5-4 | NA | TGTGCCAGCACCTCACGGGAGACGGGGAACACCGGGGAGCTGTTTTTT | CASTSRETGNTGELFF
NA | 15 | TRBJ2-1 | TRBV11-2 | once | TGTGCCAGCAGCTTTGAGGGGGGGGGCCACTATGAGCAGTTCTTC | CASSFEGGGHYEQFF
NA | 12 | TRBJ2-7 | TRBV7-2 | NA | TGTGCCAGCAGCCCGAGCTCCTACGAGCAGTACTTC | CASSPSSYEQYF
NA | 12 | TRBJ1-5 | TRBV28 | NA | TGTGCCACCCAGGTCGTTAATCAGCCCCAGCATTTT | CATQVVNQPQHF
TRBD2 | 15 | TRBJ2-3 | TRBV3-1/TRBV3-2 | once | TGTGCCAGCAGCCAAGGGGCGGGGGTCCTTGATACGCAGTATTTT | CASSQGAGVLDTQYF
TRBD2 | 15 | TRBJ2-5 | TRBV10-3 | NA | TGTGCCATCAGTGAGGGACTAGCGCATCAAGAGACCCAGTACTTC | CAISEGLAHQETQYF
TRBD1 | 12 | TRBJ1-1 | TRBV11-3 | NA | TGTGCCAGCAGCCACAGGGGAACTGAAGCTTTCTTT | CASSHRGTEAFF
NA | 15 | TRBJ1-1 | TRBV6-5 | NA | TGTGCCAGCAGGTGGGGAGGTAGCCTGAACACTGAAGCTTTCTTT | CASRWGGSLNTEAFF
TRBD2 | 15 | TRBJ2-1 | TRBV5-1 | NA | TGCGCCAGCAATGCGGGGGGAAATTCCTACAATGAGCAGTTCTTC | CASNAGGNSYNEQFF
NA | 15 | TRBJ1-1 | TRBV28 | NA | TGTGCCAGCAGTTTATTCCCTGACAGGATCGCTGAAGCTTTCTTT | CASSLFPDRIAEAFF
TRBD2 | 14 | TRBJ2-7 | TRBV9 | NA | TGTGCCAGCAGTGGGACTGCTAGCGGGAGCGAGCAGTACTTC | CASSGTASGSEQYF
TRBD2 | 15 | TRBJ2-7 | TRBV28 | NA | TGTGCCAGCAGCCGTAGCGGGAGCGCTGCCTACGAGCAGTACTTC | CASSRSGSAAYEQYF
TRBD1 | 14 | TRBJ1-2 | TRBV6-5 | once | TGTGCCAGCAGTTTTGACAGGGGTCTTCTGGGCTACACCTTC | CASSFDRGLLGYTF
NA | 17 | TRBJ1-5 | TRBV6-6 | once | TGTGCCAGCAGTCTCGACGGGTTGGGTGCCAGCAATCAGCCCCAGCATTTT | CASSLDGLGASNQPQHF
TRBD2 | 16 | TRBJ2-2 | TRBV9 | NA | TGTGCCAGCAGCCTTGGGACTAGCGGGAACACCGGGGAGCTGTTTTTT | CASSLGTSGNTGELFF
NA | 15 | TRBJ1-2 | TRBV28 | NA | TGTGCCACTTGGCAGGCACCACAAACCTCATATGGCTACACCTTC | CATWQAPQTSYGYTF